The source of this T cell receptor (beta chain) is a study of vaccination and CD4 T cells after COVID-19. General study findings and limits: When vaccine-specific clones from convalescent patients were examined, 304 of 307 were spike mono-reactive.

In germline, CDR1 is MNHEY, CDR2 SVGAGI. The germline V and J ends were trimmed by 0 bases and 1 base, with 9 bases remaining between them. The CDR3 has 15 amino acids. Indicated treatment: roughly ten-day PBMC culture with coronavirus spike peptide pools or control peptides (ViraFEST assay). ViraFEST used peptide pools to expand antigen-specific T cells and subsequently sequenced their TCRs. About this clonotype: Its matching antigen is unknown.

Oncomine TCR Beta short-read sequencing was applied to DNA from cultured CD4+ T cells. TCRdb re-called the PCR reads with MiXCR, one entry per CDR3 protein. The sample has tens of thousands of distinct CDR3 sequences, around three fifths seen once. The chain employs TRBV6-5 and TRBJ1-1, with D maybe TRBD1 (5 bases). The sample comprised CD4+ T cells from blood, cultured in vitro. This clonotype was sampled from a human donor who had recovered from COVID-19. The CDR3 sequence: CASSYSEGRNTEAFF. DNA of the CDR3: TGTGCCAGCAGTTACTCAGAGGGGAGGAACACTGAAGCTTTCTTT.